This paragraph reports one T cell receptor (beta chain). The antigen remains unidentified. The CDR3 runs to 16 residues. V was clipped by 0 bases and J by 6 bases, with 14 bases between them. The germline gives CDR1 MNHNY, CDR2 SVGAGI (reference sequence). All donors were healthy HIV-negative adults lacking recent acute infections or vaccinations. The sample is drawn from a study of shared clonotypes between healthy human individuals. Study as a whole: Researchers assigned three CD4 naive, three CD4 memory, two CD8 naive and one CD8 memory plate to each donor.

General observations from the study: Estimated clonotype richness was generally higher in naive than memory subsets.

Sequencing was performed with immunoSEQ multiplex PCR; in TCRdb, only in-frame clones are kept and a portion is missing. This table has roughly 1,500,000 clones, around 98% appearing once. Specimen: naive CD4+ T cells sorted from blood. The subset is: CD45RA+ positively selected. This rearrangement joins TRBV6-6 to TRBJ2-2; tentatively, D is TRBD2 (6 bases). The receptor comes from a young man in good health. CDR3 sequence (DNA): TGTGCCAGCAGTTACTCCGGTGCGGCTAGCGCCGGGGAGCTGTTTTTT. As protein: CASSYSGAASAGELFF.